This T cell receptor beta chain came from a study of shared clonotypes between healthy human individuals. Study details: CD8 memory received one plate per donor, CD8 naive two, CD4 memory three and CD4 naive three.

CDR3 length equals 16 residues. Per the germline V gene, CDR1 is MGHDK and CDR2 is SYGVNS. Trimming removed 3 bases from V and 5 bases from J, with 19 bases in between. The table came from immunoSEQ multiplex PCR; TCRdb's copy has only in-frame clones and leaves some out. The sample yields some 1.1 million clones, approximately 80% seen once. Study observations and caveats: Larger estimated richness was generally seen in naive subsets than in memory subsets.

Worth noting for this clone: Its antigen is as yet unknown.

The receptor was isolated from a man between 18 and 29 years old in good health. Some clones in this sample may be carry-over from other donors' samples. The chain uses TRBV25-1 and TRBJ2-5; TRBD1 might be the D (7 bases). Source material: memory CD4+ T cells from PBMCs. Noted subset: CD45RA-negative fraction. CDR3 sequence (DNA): TGTGCCAGCAGTGAGGCGGGACAGAACCTACGGGAGACCCAGTACTTC. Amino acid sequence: CASSEAGQNLRETQYF.